The next 14 T cell receptor beta chains were all read from a single sample in a study of cytomegalovirus exposure and HLA in healthy donors. The study ran its PCR with 60 Vbeta and 13 Jbeta primers. The assay was immunoSEQ multiplex PCR, and TCRdb's table has in-frame clones only and misses some. The table has 150,000 to 200,000 clones, around three quarters seen once. The sequenced material came from PBMCs. These TCRs come from a middle-aged woman in good health and CMV-seronegative.

This clone was counted between two and nine times. The V and J genes are TRBV11-3 and TRBJ2-3, with D unresolved. The CDR3 contains 15 residues. Germline CDR1 SGHNT, CDR2 YENEEA. V gave up 0 bases and J gave up 6 bases, with 13 bases separating them. CDR3 nucleotides: TGTGCCAGCAGCTTAGATCTAGTTCCCGGGGATACGCAGTATTTT. Translated: CASSLDLVPGDTQYF.

This clone was counted a single time. The DNA for the CDR3 is TGTGCCAGTAGTCCCCGCACTAGAGTCTACACCGGGGAGCTGTTTTTT. It specifies CASSPRTRVYTGELFF. The J gene is TRBJ2-2, the V gene TRBV19; TRBD2 might be the D (5 bases). The length of the CDR3 is 16 residues. Trimming left V 5 bases short and J 3 bases short, with 16 bases between. The germline V gene encodes CDR1 LNHDA and CDR2 SQIVND (reference sequence).

The rearrangement uses TRBV18 and TRBJ2-7, with TRBD2 matching 8 bases. Trimming removed 6 bases from V and 1 base from J; junction bases left unmatched: 5. Germline V gene sequence: CDR1 KGHSH, CDR2 LQKENI. The CDR3 length is 14 residues. The CDR3, as DNA: TGTGCCAGCTCCCAGACTAGCGCGTCCTACGAGCAGTACTTC. Translation gives CASSQTSASYEQYF.

The chain has TRBV5-1 and TRBJ1-1; D remains unclear. This CDR3 spans 12 amino acids. CDR1 SGHRS and CDR2 YFSETQ come from the germline V gene. Trimming removed 5 bases from V and 1 base from J, with 6 bases in between. The CDR3 here is CASRAPNTEAFF. As DNA, the CDR3 is TGCGCCAGCAGGGCACCGAACACTGAAGCTTTCTTT.

This clone was counted a single time. The CDR3 here is CASSLGGGGSFNEQFF. The CDR3 DNA reads as TGTGCCAGCAGCTTGGGGGGTGGGGGGAGCTTTAATGAGCAGTTCTTC. The chain employs TRBV5-4 and TRBJ2-1; weak D call: TRBD2 (6 bases). Germline V CDR1 and CDR2: SGHNT, YYREEE (reference sequence). With 0 bases removed from V and 7 bases from J, the gap between germline ends came to 17 bases. The CDR3 is made up of 16 amino acids.

This chain uses TRBV13 with TRBJ2-2; 14 nucleotides match TRBD2. The V and J ends lost 4 bases and 3 bases, in that order; junction bases with no gene match: 7. This CDR3 is built from 18 residues. Germline V CDR1 and CDR2: PRHDT, FYEKMQ (reference sequence). CDR3 loop: CASSSLGTSGSYTGELFF. The DNA for the CDR3 is TGTGCCAGCAGCTCCCTAGGGACTAGCGGGAGTTACACCGGGGAGCTGTTTTTT.

On this clone itself: One junction end does not reproduce the germline sequence, and a read error may be involved. J is TRBJ2-5 and V is TRBV7-9; TRBD1 matches at 11 bases. Germline assignment: CDR1 SEHNR and CDR2 FQNEAQ (reference sequence). CDR3 length: 16 residues. The CDR3 region has the DNA TGTGCCAGCACCTTATCGCTCGGGACAGGGGGAGAGACCCAGTACTTC. It specifies CASTLSLGTGGETQYF.

The V and J genes are TRBV6-1 and TRBJ1-5; 9 nucleotides align to TRBD1. The CDR3 sequence is 14 residues long. Germline V gene lookup returns CDR1 MNHNS and CDR2 SASEGT. The trim removed 6 bases at V and 4 bases at J, leaving 4 bases unmatched. This CDR3 is CASSLGTGNQPQHF. The CDR3 DNA sequence: TGTGCCAGCAGCCTCGGGACAGGGAATCAGCCCCAGCATTTT.

The chain couples TRBV14 to TRBJ1-1; D ambiguous. Germline V gene data show CDR1 as SGHDN and CDR2 as FVKESK. There are 13 residues in the CDR3. V was shortened by 4 bases and J by 3 bases, with 9 bases between the two germline ends. CDR3 sequence: CASSRAEDTEAFF. CDR3 nucleotides: TGTGCCAGCAGCCGAGCGGAGGACACTGAAGCTTTCTTT.

The chain has TRBV6-6 and TRBJ2-1; possibly TRBD2 for D (6 bases). The V end lost 5 bases, the J end lost 0 bases, and 14 bases lay between the germline ends. The CDR3 totals 16 residues. In germline, CDR1 is MNHNY, CDR2 SVGAGI (reference sequence). The CDR3 reads CASSPGEVSSYNEQFF. The CDR3 nucleotides read TGTGCCAGCAGTCCGGGAGAGGTGAGCTCCTACAATGAGCAGTTCTTC.

The chain links TRBV5-1 to TRBJ1-5, with D hard to call. Trimming removed 0 bases from V and 5 bases from J, with 6 bases in between. The CDR3 has 13 residues. The germline gives CDR1 SGHRS, CDR2 YFSETQ. CDR3 sequence: CASSLGEHQPQHF. CDR3 sequence (DNA): TGCGCCAGCAGCTTGGGGGAGCATCAGCCCCAGCATTTT. Together with reference TRBV5-1 and TRBJ1-5, the CDR3 gives the full variable domain: KAGVTQTPRYLIKTRGQQVTLSCSPISGHRSVSWYQQTPGQGLQFLFEYFSETQRNKGNFPGRFSGRQFSNSRSEMNVSTLELGDSALYLCASSLGEHQPQHFGDGTRLSIL.

CDR3 nucleotides: TGCGCCAGCAGCTTGGGGCGTTCTAGCGGGAACTCCTACAATGAGCAGTTCTTC. Translation: CASSLGRSSGNSYNEQFF. The J gene is TRBJ2-1, the V gene TRBV5-1, with 9 bases matching TRBD2. The germline V gene has CDR1 SGHRS and CDR2 YFSETQ. V lost 0 bases and J lost 0; bases outside the gene matches: 7. The CDR3 consists of 18 residues.

The V call is TRBV21-1, the J call TRBJ1-1. TRBV21-1 is a listed pseudogene. This CDR3 has 18 amino acids. CDR3: CASSYRGRGPDRNTEAFF. CDR3 sequence (DNA): TGTGCCAGCAGCTACCGGGGGAGGGGCCCCGACAGGAACACTGAAGCTTTCTTT.

This rearrangement joins TRBV29-1 to TRBJ1-5; 7 bases map to TRBD1. The trim removed 6 bases at V and 2 bases at J, leaving 1 base unmatched. CDR3 length equals 12 residues. Germline CDR1 is SQVTM and CDR2 is ANQGSEA. DNA of the CDR3: TGCAGCGTAGGGACAGGCAATCAGCCCCAGCATTTT. Translated, it gives CSVGTGNQPQHF.